This T cell receptor (beta chain) was identified during a study of blood T cell repertoires in COVID-19. As for the study in general: Spain, Italy and the United States supplied samples that represented acute and convalescent COVID-19.

CDR1 and CDR2 from the germline V gene are SGHNT and YYREEE (reference sequence). With V trimmed by 2 bases and J by 3 bases, 0 bases remained unmatched. This CDR3 has 13 amino acids. Individuals drawn from about 26 US areas were roughly 18 to 95 years old. Cohort 3 recovered donors had two negative PCRs, clearance, or symptom resolution. As processed by the authors: Reference gene primer amplification in the assay estimated nucleated cell counts. Here immunoSEQ multiplex PCR was the method, and the copy in TCRdb shows in-frame clones only, minus some. V and J calls and clone size are copied from that table; D and trimming were computed from the DNA. Among about 160,000 clones listed, 70% to 90% were seen once.

The clonotype was recovered from a man in his forties who had recovered from COVID-19. The V and J genes are TRBV5-4 and TRBJ2-3; the match to TRBD2 covers 7 bases. Sequenced material: PBMCs or T cells enriched from blood (not recorded which). The CDR3 here is CASSFGGTDTQYF. CDR3 bases: TGTGCCAGCAGCTTCGGGGGGACAGATACGCAGTATTTT.